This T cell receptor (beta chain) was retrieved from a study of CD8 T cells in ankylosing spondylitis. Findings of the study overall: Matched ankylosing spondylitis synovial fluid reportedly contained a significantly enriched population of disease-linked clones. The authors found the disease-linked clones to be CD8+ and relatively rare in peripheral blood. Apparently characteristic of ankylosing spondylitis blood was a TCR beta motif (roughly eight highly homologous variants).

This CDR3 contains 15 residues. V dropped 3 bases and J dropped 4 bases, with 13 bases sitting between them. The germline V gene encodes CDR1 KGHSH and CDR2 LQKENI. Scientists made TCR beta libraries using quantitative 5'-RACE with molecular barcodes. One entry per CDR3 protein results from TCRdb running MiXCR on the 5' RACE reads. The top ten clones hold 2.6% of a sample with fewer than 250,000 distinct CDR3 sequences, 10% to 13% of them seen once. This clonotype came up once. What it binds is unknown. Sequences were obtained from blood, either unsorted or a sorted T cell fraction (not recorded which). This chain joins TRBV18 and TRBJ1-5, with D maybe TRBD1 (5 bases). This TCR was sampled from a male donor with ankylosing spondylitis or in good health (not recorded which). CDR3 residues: CASSPEGSQNQPQHF. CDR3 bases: TGTGCCAGCTCACCGGAGGGGTCCCAGAATCAGCCCCAGCATTTT.